These T cell receptor beta chains were read from a single sample in a study of control samples from healthy donors and cancer patients. Method: immunoSEQ multiplex PCR; TCRdb's copy keeps in-frame clones and lacks some. The top ten clones hold around 3% of a sample with some 100,000 clones, more than 90% of them seen once. Sequencing was performed on blood. Source of these receptors: a human donor in good health. The donor label of this sample is uncertain. Both conserved end residues are part of each CDR3. D genes are given only for firm matches. Only part of the rows carry a size: once, few, many, or a class if the clone is expanded.

- TRBJ2-4 - TRBV30 CAWSYIPPTWEAKNIQYF TGTGCCTGGAGTTATATTCCCCCTACTTGGGAGGCCAAAAACATTCAGTACTTC
- TRBJ1-4 few TRBV14 CASSQDPGASGEKLFF TGTGCCAGCAGCCAAGATCCGGGAGCCTCGGGAGAAAAACTGTTTTTT
- TRBJ2-2 - TRBV6-1 CASSEYGLSSGELFF TGTGCCAGCAGTGAATACGGGCTCAGCTCCGGGGAGCTGTTTTTT
- TRBJ1-1 - TRBV29-1 CSVQGRMNTEAFF TGCAGCGTTCAGGGACGGATGAACACTGAAGCTTTCTTT
TRBD1 TRBJ2-1 - TRBV28 CASTSRDRENEQFF TGTGCCAGCACCTCCCGGGACAGGGAGAATGAGCAGTTCTTC
TRBD1 TRBJ1-1 - TRBV6-5 CASSHQTGWNTEAFF TGTGCCAGCAGTCACCAGACAGGGTGGAACACTGAAGCTTTCTTT
- TRBJ1-5 - TRBV4-3 CASSQESGGNQPQHF TGCGCCAGCAGCCAAGAATCAGGGGGCAATCAGCCCCAGCATTTT
- TRBJ1-2 - TRBV7-8 CASSLAKTVTNYGYTF TGTGCCAGCAGCTTAGCCAAAACAGTTACTAACTATGGCTACACCTTC
TRBD2 TRBJ2-3 - TRBV6-1 CASSERGADTQYF TGTGCCAGCAGTGAACGGGGGGCAGATACGCAGTATTTT
TRBD1 TRBJ1-2 - TRBV14 CASSPQQGSYGYTF TGTGCCAGCAGCCCGCAACAGGGGTCGTATGGCTACACCTTC
- TRBJ1-1 - TRBV18 CASSPPRDTVNTEAFF TGTGCCAGCTCACCACCTAGGGACACAGTGAACACTGAAGCTTTCTTT
- TRBJ1-4 - TRBV5-1 CASSPPDSVNEKLFF TGCGCCAGCAGCCCGCCGGACAGCGTTAATGAAAAACTGTTTTTT
- TRBJ1-5 few TRBV2 CASSEGGTQPQHF TGTGCCAGCAGTGAGGGAGGAACCCAGCCCCAGCATTTT
- TRBJ1-1 - TRBV12-3/TRBV12-4 CASSSSRYEAFF TGTGCCAGCAGTTCCTCCCGGTACGAAGCTTTCTTT
TRBD2 TRBJ2-3 - TRBV30 CAWNRGPRSSGRSTDTQYF TGTGCCTGGAATCGGGGGCCCCGCTCGAGCGGGAGGAGCACAGATACGCAGTATTTT
TRBD1 TRBJ1-2 - TRBV10-3 CAISEPSGQGYGYTF TGTGCCATCAGTGAGCCCTCGGGACAGGGCTATGGCTACACCTTC
- TRBJ2-1 - TRBV30 CAWSVWGTRNEQFF TGTGCCTGGAGTGTTTGGGGGACCCGCAATGAGCAGTTCTTC
- TRBJ1-1 - TRBV6-5 CATRVHTEAFF TGTGCCACCCGGGTACACACTGAAGCTTTCTTT
- TRBJ1-1 - TRBV2 CASTRDDTEAFF TGTGCCAGCACCAGGGACGACACTGAAGCTTTCTTT
- TRBJ2-1 - TRBV19 CASRGVETSTGNEQFF TGTGCCAGTAGAGGGGTCGAGACATCCACGGGGAATGAGCAGTTCTTC
- TRBJ1-1 - TRBV3-1/TRBV3-2 CASSQGRELGRAFF TGTGCCAGCAGCCAAGGAAGGGAGCTAGGGCGAGCTTTCTTT
- TRBJ1-1 - TRBV27 CASMEGPTEAFF TGTGCCAGCATGGAGGGGCCGACTGAAGCTTTCTTT
- TRBJ2-2 - TRBV13 CASSGGTTGELFF TGTGCCAGCAGCGGGGGGACCACCGGGGAGCTGTTTTTT
TRBD2 TRBJ2-3 - TRBV6-4 CASSEGGGTDTQYF TGTGCCAGCAGTGAGGGGGGGGGCACAGATACGCAGTATTTT
- TRBJ1-5 - TRBV7-8 CASTQWGILDQPQHF TGTGCCAGCACCCAATGGGGAATTTTGGATCAGCCCCAGCATTTT
TRBD2 TRBJ2-7 - TRBV5-1 CASSYISGGSYEQYF TGCGCCAGCTCCTACATCTCGGGGGGTTCCTACGAGCAGTACTTC
TRBD2 TRBJ2-1 - TRBV5-6 CASSTHFERGLNEQFF TGTGCCAGCAGCACCCACTTTGAGCGGGGGTTGAATGAGCAGTTCTTC
- TRBJ2-6 - TRBV5-1 CASSLGGVSGANVLTF TGCGCCAGCAGCTTGGGCGGGGTCTCTGGGGCCAACGTCCTGACTTTC
- TRBJ2-1 - TRBV10-1 CASSEQRNEQFF TGCGCCAGCAGTGAACAGAGAAATGAGCAGTTCTTC